This TCR beta chain was profiled in a study of tumor-infiltrating lymphocytes in primary liver carcinoma. The source of the blood RNA was unsorted whole blood, and germline DNA was extracted as well. This clonotype was counted at least ten times. Priming with a constant-region primer yielded TCR beta cDNA from 500 ng total RNA. ARM-PCR was slightly modified, and three nested multiplex PCR rounds with it gave rise to the TCR beta libraries. The first two PCR rounds, approximately 10 cycles each, used TRBV1-TRBV30 forward primers and a C-beta reverse primer. From the multiplex PCR reads, TCRdb called clonotypes with MiXCR, one entry per CDR3 protein. The repertoire holds approximately 330,000 distinct CDR3 sequences, with 65% as singletons. The CDR3 runs 14 residues. Between the trimmed V and J ends, which lost 8 bases and 2 bases, there was a span of 14 bases.

The sequence came from a man between 35 and 55 years old with primary liver carcinoma and hepatitis B virus infection. The rearrangement links TRBV12-3 or TRBV12-4 to TRBJ2-3; D is possibly TRBD1 or TRBD2 (6 bases each). The sample was peripheral blood. The CDR3, as DNA: TGTGCCAGCGGAACCGGGGGCGACACAGATACGCAGTATTTT. Protein sequence: CASGTGGDTDTQYF.